The next 6 T cell receptor beta chains were all read from a single sample in a study of T cells after yellow fever vaccination. TCRdb processed the 5' RACE reads anew with MiXCR; each CDR3 protein has one entry. Of 50,000 to 75,000 distinct CDR3 sequences listed, around 5.4% are singletons. The sample was PBMCs, either bulk or a sorted T-cell subset (CD4+, CD8+, memory, or dextramer-sorted; not recorded which), taken on the day of the yellow fever booster vaccination. Every receptor here comes from a man aged 18-30 years who received the YFV17D yellow fever vaccine.

This clonotype turned up a few times. The chain uses TRBV29-1 and TRBJ1-4; D unclear. This CDR3 comprises 13 residues. Deletions cut 3 bases from V and 4 bases from J, with 9 bases between. Germline V CDR1 and CDR2: SQVTM, ANQGSEA. CDR3 residues: CSVERRSNEKLFF. Here the CDR3 DNA reads TGCAGCGTTGAGCGGCGGAGTAATGAAAAACTGTTTTTT.

At least ten counts were recorded for this clonotype. The V gene is TRBV20-1, the J gene TRBJ2-6; D is unclear. There are 12 residues in the CDR3. V dropped 6 bases and J dropped 2 bases, with 5 bases sitting between them. In germline, CDR1 is DFQATT, CDR2 SNEGSKA (reference sequence). The CDR3 here is CSAKAGANVLTF. The CDR3 bases are TGCAGTGCGAAGGCTGGGGCCAACGTCCTGACTTTC.

This clonotype appeared many times. The chain recombines TRBV4-3 with TRBJ2-3, with D possibly TRBD2 on 7 matching bases. The V and J ends lost 0 bases and 5 bases respectively, with 15 bases between them. This CDR3 is built from 16 residues. The germline V gene has CDR1 LGHNA and CDR2 YSLEER. The CDR3 region is CASSQDMGGALDTQYF. The DNA of the CDR3 is TGCGCCAGCAGCCAAGATATGGGGGGGGCCTTAGATACGCAGTATTTT.

V and J are TRBV28 and TRBJ2-4, with D possibly TRBD2 on 5 matching bases. V was clipped by 5 bases and J by 3 bases, with 17 bases between them. CDR3 length: 16 residues. The germline gives CDR1 MDHEN, CDR2 SYDVKM. The chain's CDR3 is CASSPLRGSGKNIQYF. The CDR3 DNA reads TGTGCCAGCAGTCCCCTTAGAGGCAGCGGCAAAAACATTCAGTACTTC.

The chain combines TRBV10-3 with TRBJ2-7; D might be TRBD2 (6 bases). The CDR3 has 15 residues. The germline gives CDR1 ENHRY, CDR2 SYGVKD. V was cut by 3 bases and J by 3 bases, with 15 bases left in between. The CDR3 spells CAISDPGLPNYEQYF. The CDR3 nucleotides read TGTGCCATCAGTGACCCGGGACTTCCTAACTACGAGCAGTACTTC.

In this sample, this clonotype turned up many times. J is TRBJ1-6 and V is TRBV6-1; 9 bases are a match to TRBD1. Trimming took 3 bases from V and 9 from J; bases not matched to a gene: 6. This CDR3 has 15 residues. CDR1 and CDR2 from the germline V gene are MNHNS and SASEGT. CDR3 DNA: TGTGCCAGCAGTGATGGACAGGGGATTAGTTCACCCCTCCACTTT. It codes for CASSDGQGISSPLHF.